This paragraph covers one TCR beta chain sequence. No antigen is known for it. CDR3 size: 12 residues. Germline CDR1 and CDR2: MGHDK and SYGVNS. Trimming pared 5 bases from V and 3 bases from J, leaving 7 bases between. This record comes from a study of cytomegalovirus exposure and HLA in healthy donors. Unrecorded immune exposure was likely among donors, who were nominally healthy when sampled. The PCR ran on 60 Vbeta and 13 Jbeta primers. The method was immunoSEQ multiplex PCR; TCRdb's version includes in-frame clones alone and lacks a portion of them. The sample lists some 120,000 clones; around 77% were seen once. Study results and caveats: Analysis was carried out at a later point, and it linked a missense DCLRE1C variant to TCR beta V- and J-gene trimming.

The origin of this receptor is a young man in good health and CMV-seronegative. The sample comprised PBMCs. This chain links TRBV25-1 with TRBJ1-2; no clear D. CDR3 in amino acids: CASSTGDYGYTF. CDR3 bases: TGTGCCAGCAGTACCGGGGACTATGGCTACACCTTC.